These 3 T cell receptor beta chains were sequenced from one sample in a study of T-cell memory formation after mild COVID-19. TCRdb re-derived calls from the 5' RACE reads in MiXCR, one entry per CDR3 protein. Of over 95,000 distinct CDR3 sequences listed, about 20% are singletons. Sequencing input: PBMCs or a T cell subset sorted from them (not recorded which). The receptors were sampled from a man in his late teens or twenties who had mild COVID-19 (a few samples of this study predate the infection). Cell type and time point are not known.

V is TRBV7-6 and J is TRBJ2-7; possible D gene TRBD2, 7 bases. The CDR3 loop spans 12 amino acids. V was shortened by 5 bases and J by 6 bases, with 11 bases between the two germline ends. The V gene's germline CDR1 is SGHVS and CDR2 FNYEAQ. CDR3 amino acids: CASSGGGGEQYF. Written as DNA, the CDR3 is TGTGCCAGCAGCGGAGGGGGGGGCGAGCAGTACTTC. Variable domain in full (rest from reference TRBV7-6 and TRBJ2-7): GAGVSQSPRYKVTKRGQDVALRCDPISGHVSLYWYRQALGQGPEFLTYFNYEAQQDKSGLPNDRFSAERPEGSISTLTIQRTEQRDSAMYRCASSGGGGEQYFGPGTRLTVT.

The chain couples TRBV7-9 to TRBJ2-5; TRBD2 matches at 7 bases. With V trimmed by 5 bases and J by 2 bases, 5 bases remained unmatched. The CDR3 is made up of 14 amino acids. Looked up from germline, CDR1 is SEHNR and CDR2 is FQNEAQ (reference sequence). The DNA of the CDR3 is TGTGCCAGCAGCGGGGAGCGGGAACAAGAGACCCAGTACTTC. Translated, it gives CASSGEREQETQYF.

The CDR3 DNA sequence: TGTGCCAGCAGCGGAACACCTGAAGAAACTGAAGCTTTCTTT. It is translated as CASSGTPEETEAFF. This chain joins TRBV5-6 and TRBJ1-1; D remains unclear. This CDR3 spans 14 amino acids. V dropped 4 bases and J dropped 5 bases, with 15 bases sitting between them. The germline gives CDR1 SGHDT, CDR2 YYEEEE.